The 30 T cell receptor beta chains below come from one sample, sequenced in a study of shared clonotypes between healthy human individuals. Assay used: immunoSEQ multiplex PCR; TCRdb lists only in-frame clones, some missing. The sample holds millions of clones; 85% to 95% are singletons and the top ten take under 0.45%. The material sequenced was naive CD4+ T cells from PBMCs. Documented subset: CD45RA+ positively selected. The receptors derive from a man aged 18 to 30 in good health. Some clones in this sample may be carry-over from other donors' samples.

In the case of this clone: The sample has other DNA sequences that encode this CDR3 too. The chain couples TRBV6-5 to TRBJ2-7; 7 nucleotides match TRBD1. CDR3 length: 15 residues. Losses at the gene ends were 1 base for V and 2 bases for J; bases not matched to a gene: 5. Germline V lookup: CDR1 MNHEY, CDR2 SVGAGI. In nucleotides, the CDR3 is TGTGCCAGCAGTTACTTGCCGGGACAGACCTACGAGCAGTACTTC. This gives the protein CASSYLPGQTYEQYF.

The CDR3: CASSVGWNNEQFF. Written as DNA, the CDR3 is TGTGCCAGCAGCGTGGGGTGGAACAATGAGCAGTTCTTC. The V gene is TRBV7-2, the J gene TRBJ2-1; no clear D gene. The CDR3 length is 13 residues. Germline V gene data show CDR1 as SGHTA and CDR2 as FQGNSA. Trimming stripped 5 bases from V and 5 bases from J, with 10 bases between. The whole variable domain, remainder taken from reference TRBV7-2 and TRBJ2-1, is GAGVSQSPSNKVTEKGKDVELRCDPISGHTALYWYRQSLGQGLEFLIYFQGNSAPDKSGLPSDRFSAERTGGSVSTLTIQRTQQEDSAVYLCASSVGWNNEQFFGPGTRLTVL.

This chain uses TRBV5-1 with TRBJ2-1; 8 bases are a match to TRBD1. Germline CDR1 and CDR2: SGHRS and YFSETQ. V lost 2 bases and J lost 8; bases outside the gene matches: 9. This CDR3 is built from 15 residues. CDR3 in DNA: TGCGCCAGCAGCTTACAGGGGGGAACTTCCGATGAGCAGTTCTTC. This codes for CASSLQGGTSDEQFF.

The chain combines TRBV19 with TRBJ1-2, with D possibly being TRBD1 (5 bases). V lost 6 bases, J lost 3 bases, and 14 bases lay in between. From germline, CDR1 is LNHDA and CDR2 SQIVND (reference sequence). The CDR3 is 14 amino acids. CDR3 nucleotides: TGTGCCAGTAGCATACCGGGCAGGGACTATGGCTACACCTTC. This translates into CASSIPGRDYGYTF.

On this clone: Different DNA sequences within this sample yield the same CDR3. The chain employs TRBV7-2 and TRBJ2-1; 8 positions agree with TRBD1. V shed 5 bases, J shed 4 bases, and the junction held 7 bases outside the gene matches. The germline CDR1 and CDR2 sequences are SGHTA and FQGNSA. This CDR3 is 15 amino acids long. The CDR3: CASSPDRGGYNEQFF. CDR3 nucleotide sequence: TGTGCCAGCAGCCCAGACAGGGGTGGTTACAATGAGCAGTTCTTC.

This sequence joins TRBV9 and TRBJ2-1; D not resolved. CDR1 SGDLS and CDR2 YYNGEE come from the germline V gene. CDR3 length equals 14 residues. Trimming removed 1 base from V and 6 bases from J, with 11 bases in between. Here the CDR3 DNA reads TGTGCCAGCAGCGTAAAGAAGATAGCCAATGAGCAGTTCTTC. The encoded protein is CASSVKKIANEQFF.

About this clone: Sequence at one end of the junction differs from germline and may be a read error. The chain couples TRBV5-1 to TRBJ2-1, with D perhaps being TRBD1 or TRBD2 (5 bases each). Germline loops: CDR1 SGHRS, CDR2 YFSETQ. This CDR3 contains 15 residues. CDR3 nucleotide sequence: TGCGCCAGCAGCTTCGGGACCGCATCCTCCAATGAGCAGTTCTTC. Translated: CASSFGTASSNEQFF.

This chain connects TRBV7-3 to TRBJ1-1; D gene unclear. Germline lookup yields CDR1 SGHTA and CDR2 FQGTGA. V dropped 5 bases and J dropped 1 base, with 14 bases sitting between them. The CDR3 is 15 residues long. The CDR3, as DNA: TGTGCCAGCAGCCCGCAGGAAGGGCGGAACACTGAAGCTTTCTTT. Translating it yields CASSPQEGRNTEAFF.

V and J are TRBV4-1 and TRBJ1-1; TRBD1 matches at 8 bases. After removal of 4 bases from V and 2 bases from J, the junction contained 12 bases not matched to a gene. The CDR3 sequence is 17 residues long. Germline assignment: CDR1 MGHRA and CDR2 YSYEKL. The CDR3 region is CASSLDRGRSLNTEAFF. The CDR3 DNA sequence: TGCGCCAGCAGCCTTGACAGGGGCCGGAGCCTTAACACTGAAGCTTTCTTT.

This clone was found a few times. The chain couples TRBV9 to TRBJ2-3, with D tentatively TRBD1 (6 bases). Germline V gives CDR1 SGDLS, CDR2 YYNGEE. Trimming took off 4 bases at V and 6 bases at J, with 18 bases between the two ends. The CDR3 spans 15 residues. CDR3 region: CASSQPQGIRDTQYF. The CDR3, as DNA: TGTGCCAGCAGCCAACCACAGGGTATCCGGGATACGCAGTATTTT.

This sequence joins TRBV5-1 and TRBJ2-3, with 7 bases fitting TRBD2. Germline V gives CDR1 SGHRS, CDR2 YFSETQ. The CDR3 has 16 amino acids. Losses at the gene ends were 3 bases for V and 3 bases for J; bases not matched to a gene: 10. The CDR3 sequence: CASSSTIAGLTDTQYF. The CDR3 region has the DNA TGCGCCAGCAGCTCCACCATAGCGGGTTTAACAGATACGCAGTATTTT. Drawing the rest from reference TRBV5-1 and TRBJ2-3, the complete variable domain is KAGVTQTPRYLIKTRGQQVTLSCSPISGHRSVSWYQQTPGQGLQFLFEYFSETQRNKGNFPGRFSGRQFSNSRSEMNVSTLELGDSALYLCASSSTIAGLTDTQYFGPGTRLTVL.

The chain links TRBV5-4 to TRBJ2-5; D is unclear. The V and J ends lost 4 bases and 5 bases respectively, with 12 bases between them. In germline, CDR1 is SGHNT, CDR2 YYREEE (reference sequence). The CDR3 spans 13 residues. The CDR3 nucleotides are TGTGCCAGCAGCCCATCCGACGGGGAGACCCAGTACTTC. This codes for CASSPSDGETQYF.

CDR3 region: CASSVSGPPTIYF. CDR3 sequence (DNA): TGTGCCAGCAGCGTCTCGGGCCCCCCCACCATATATTTT. This chain connects TRBV14 to TRBJ1-3, with unresolved D. CDR3 size: 13 residues. Germline CDR1 is SGHDN and CDR2 is FVKESK. V dropped 5 bases and J dropped 9 bases, with 14 bases sitting between them. The full variable domain, in which reference TRBV14 and TRBJ1-3 provide the parts outside the CDR3, is EAGVTQFPSHSVIEKGQTVTLRCDPISGHDNLYWYRRVMGKEIKFLLHFVKESKQDESGMPNNRFLAERTGGTYSTLKVQPAELEDSGVYFCASSVSGPPTIYFGEGSWLTVV.

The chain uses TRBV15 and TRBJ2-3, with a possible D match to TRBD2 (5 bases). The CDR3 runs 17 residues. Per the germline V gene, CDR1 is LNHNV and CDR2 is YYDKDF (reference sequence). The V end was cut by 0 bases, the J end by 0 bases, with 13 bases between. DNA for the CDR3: TGTGCCACCAGCAGAGACTACGCCGGGGTCAGCACAGATACGCAGTATTTT. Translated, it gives CATSRDYAGVSTDTQYF.

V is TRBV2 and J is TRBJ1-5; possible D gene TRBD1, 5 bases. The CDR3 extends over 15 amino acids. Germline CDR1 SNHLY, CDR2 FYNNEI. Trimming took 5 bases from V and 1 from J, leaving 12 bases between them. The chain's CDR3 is CASSTRRESNQPQHF. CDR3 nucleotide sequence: TGTGCCAGCAGTACCCGCAGGGAGAGCAATCAGCCCCAGCATTTT.

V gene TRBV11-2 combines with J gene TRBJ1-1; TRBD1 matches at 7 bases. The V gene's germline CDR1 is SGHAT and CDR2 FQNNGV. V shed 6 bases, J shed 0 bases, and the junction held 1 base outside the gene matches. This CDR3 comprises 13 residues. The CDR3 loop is CASRGQLNTEAFF. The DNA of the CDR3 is TGTGCCAGCAGGGGACAGCTGAACACTGAAGCTTTCTTT.

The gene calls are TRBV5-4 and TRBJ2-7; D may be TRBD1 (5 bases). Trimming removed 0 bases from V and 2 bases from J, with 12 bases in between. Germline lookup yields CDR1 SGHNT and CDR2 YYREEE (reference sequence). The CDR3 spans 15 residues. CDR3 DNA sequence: TGTGCCAGCAGCTTGGAGCCCAGGGATACCTACGAGCAGTACTTC. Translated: CASSLEPRDTYEQYF.

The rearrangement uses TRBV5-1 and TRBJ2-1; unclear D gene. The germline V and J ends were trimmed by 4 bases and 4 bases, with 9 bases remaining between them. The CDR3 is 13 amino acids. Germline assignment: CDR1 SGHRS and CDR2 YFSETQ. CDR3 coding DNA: TGCGCCAGCAGCACCCCCCCGTACAATGAGCAGTTCTTC. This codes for CASSTPPYNEQFF.

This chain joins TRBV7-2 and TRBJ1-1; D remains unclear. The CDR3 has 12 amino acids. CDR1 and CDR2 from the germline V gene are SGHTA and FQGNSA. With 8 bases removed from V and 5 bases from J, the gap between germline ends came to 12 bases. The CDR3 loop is CASGLGKTEAFF. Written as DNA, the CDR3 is TGTGCCAGCGGTCTGGGAAAGACTGAAGCTTTCTTT.

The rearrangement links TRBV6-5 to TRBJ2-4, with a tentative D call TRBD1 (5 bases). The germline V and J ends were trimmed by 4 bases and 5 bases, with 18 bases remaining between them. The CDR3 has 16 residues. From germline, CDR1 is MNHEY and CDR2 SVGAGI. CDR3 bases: TGTGCCAGCAGTTTAACTCCCAATTGGGGCGAAAACATTCAGTACTTC. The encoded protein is CASSLTPNWGENIQYF.

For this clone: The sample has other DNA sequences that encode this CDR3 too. The CDR3 DNA reads as TGTGCCAGCAGCTTTACCGGGGAGCTGTTTTTT. Amino acids: CASSFTGELFF. V and J are TRBV7-9 and TRBJ2-2; D remains unclear. The CDR3 covers 11 residues. The germline CDR1 and CDR2 sequences are SEHNR and FQNEAQ (reference sequence). With 3 bases removed from V and 5 bases from J, the gap between germline ends came to 1 base.

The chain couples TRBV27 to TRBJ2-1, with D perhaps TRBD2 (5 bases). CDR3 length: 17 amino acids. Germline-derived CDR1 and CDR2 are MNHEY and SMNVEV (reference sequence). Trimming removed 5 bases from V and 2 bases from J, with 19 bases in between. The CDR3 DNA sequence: TGTGCCAGCAGTCCCCTAGCCCGCGAATCAACCTACAATGAGCAGTTCTTC. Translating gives CASSPLARESTYNEQFF.

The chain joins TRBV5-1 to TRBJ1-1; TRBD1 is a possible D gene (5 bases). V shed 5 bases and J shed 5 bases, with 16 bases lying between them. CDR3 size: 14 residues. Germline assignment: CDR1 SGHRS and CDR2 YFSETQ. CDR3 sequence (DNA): TGCGCCAGCAGGGTGGGCTTCGGGGGGACTGAAGCTTTCTTT. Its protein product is CASRVGFGGTEAFF. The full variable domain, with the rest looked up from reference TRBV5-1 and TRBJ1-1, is KAGVTQTPRYLIKTRGQQVTLSCSPISGHRSVSWYQQTPGQGLQFLFEYFSETQRNKGNFPGRFSGRQFSNSRSEMNVSTLELGDSALYLCASRVGFGGTEAFFGQGTRLTVV.

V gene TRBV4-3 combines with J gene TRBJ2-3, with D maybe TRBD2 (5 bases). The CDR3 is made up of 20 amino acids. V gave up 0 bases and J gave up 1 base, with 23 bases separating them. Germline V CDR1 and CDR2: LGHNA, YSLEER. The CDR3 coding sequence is TGCGCCAGCAGCCAAGATCGATCCTTAGGGTGGCGGGCCCGCACAGATACGCAGTATTTT. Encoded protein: CASSQDRSLGWRARTDTQYF.

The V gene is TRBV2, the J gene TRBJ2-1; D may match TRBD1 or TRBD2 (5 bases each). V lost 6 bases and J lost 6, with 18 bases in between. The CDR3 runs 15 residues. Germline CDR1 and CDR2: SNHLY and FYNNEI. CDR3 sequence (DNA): TGTGCCAGCAGCACGCATGGGGGAGTAGGCAATGAGCAGTTCTTC. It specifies CASSTHGGVGNEQFF.

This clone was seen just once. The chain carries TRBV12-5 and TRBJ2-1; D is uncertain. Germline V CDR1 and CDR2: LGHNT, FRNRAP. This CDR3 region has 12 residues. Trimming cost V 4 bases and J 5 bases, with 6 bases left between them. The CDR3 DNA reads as TGTGCTAGTGGTTCCCGAGACAATGAGCAGTTCTTC. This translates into CASGSRDNEQFF.

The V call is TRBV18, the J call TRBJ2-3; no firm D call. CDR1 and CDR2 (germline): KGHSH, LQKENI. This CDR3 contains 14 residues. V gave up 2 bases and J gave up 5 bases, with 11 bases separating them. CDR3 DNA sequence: TGTGCCAGCTCACCAAGACGGAGCGAAGATACGCAGTATTTT. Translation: CASSPRRSEDTQYF.

Here the CDR3 reads CASSLGAGLSEQYF. DNA for the CDR3: TGTGCCAGCAGCTTAGGAGCGGGCCTTTCCGAGCAGTACTTC. V is TRBV7-2 and J is TRBJ2-7; a possible D gene is TRBD2 (6 bases). Germline CDR1 and CDR2: SGHTA and FQGNSA. Trimming left V 1 base short and J 6 bases short, with 13 bases between. The CDR3 length is 14 residues.

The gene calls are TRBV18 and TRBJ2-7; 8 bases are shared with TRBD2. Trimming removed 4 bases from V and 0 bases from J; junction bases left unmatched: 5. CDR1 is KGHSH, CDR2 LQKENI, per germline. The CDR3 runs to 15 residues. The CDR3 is CASSLRRGDSYEQYF. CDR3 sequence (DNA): TGTGCCAGCTCACTTCGGCGGGGGGACTCCTACGAGCAGTACTTC.

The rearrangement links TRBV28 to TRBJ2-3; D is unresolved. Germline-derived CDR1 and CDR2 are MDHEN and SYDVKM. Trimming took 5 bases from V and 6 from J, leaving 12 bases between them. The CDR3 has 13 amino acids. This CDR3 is CASSTTALDTQYF. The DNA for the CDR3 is TGTGCCAGCAGTACTACCGCCCTTGATACGCAGTATTTT.